This T cell receptor (beta chain) was sequenced in a study of blood T cell repertoires in COVID-19. There are 14 residues in the CDR3. V lost 6 bases, J lost 2 bases, and 13 bases lay in between. CDR1 and CDR2 (germline): MDHEN, SYDVKM. Data came from immunoSEQ multiplex PCR; TCRdb stores just in-frame clones and leaves some out. The sample shows tens of thousands of clones, about four fifths of them seen only once. Sequencing used peripheral blood. V is TRBV28 and J is TRBJ1-2; a weak D match, TRBD1 (6 bases). The sequence was collected from an elderly man with active or convalescent COVID-19. The CDR3 DNA is TGTGCCAGCAGGCCTACAGGGACCAACTATGGCTACACCTTC. It is translated as CASRPTGTNYGYTF.